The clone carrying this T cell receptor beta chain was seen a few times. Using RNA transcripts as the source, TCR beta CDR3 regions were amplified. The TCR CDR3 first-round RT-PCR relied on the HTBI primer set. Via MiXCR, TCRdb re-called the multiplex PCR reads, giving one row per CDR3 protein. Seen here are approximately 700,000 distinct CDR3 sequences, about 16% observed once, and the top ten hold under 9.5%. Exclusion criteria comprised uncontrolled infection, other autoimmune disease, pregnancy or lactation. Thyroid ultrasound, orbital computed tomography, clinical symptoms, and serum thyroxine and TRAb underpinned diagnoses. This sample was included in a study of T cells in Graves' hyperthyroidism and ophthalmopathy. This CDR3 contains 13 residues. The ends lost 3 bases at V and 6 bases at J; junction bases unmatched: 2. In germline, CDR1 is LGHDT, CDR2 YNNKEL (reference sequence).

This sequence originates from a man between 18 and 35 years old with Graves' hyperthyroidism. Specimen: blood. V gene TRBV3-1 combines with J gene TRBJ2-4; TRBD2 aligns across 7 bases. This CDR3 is CASSHLAGNIQYF. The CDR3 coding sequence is TGTGCCAGCAGCCACTTAGCGGGAAACATTCAGTACTTC.